The 21 T cell receptor beta chains given below trace back to one sample, sequenced in a study of CD8 T cell repertoires and HIV-1 epitope variants. These TCRs are of unknown antigen specificity. TCRdb's table, derived via immunoSEQ multiplex PCR, lists solely in-frame clones and lacks some. Altogether approximately 5,400 clones are present, roughly three fifths being singletons, with the ten largest covering about 38%. Material for sequencing was cultured CD8+ T cells derived from PBMCs. The receptors here all came from a male donor with HIV.

The chain is built from TRBV6-5 and TRBJ2-5, with 8 bases that match TRBD1. V was pared by 4 bases and J by 1 base, with 2 bases of the junction left unmatched. This CDR3 region has 14 residues. Germline CDR1 MNHEY, CDR2 SVGAGI. The CDR3: CASSLGTGQETQYF. CDR3 DNA sequence: TGTGCCAGCAGTTTAGGGACAGGCCAAGAGACCCAGTACTTC.

The chain couples TRBV28 to TRBJ2-2; D may correspond to TRBD1 or TRBD2 (6 bases each). CDR1 MDHEN and CDR2 SYDVKM come from the germline V gene. Trimming shortened V by 1 base and J by 0 bases, and 9 bases separated the two germline ends. The CDR3 loop spans 16 amino acids. CDR3 protein: CASSLLGGTNTGELFF. The CDR3 bases are TGTGCCAGCAGTTTATTGGGGGGCACGAACACCGGGGAGCTGTTTTTT.

The chain carries TRBV5-4 and TRBJ1-2; possible D gene TRBD1, 5 bases. CDR3 length: 14 amino acids. Per the germline V gene, CDR1 is SGHNT and CDR2 is YYREEE (reference sequence). V gave up 2 bases and J gave up 2 bases, with 10 bases separating them. The CDR3 DNA is TGTGCCAGCAGCTTTCACGGGGGGAACTATGGCTACACCTTC. Translation gives CASSFHGGNYGYTF. The full variable domain, its missing parts supplied by reference TRBV5-4 and TRBJ1-2, is ETGVTQSPTHLIKTRGQQVTLRCSSQSGHNTVSWYQQALGQGPQFIFQYYREEENGRGNFPPRFSGLQFPNYSSELNVNALELDDSALYLCASSFHGGNYGYTFGSGTRLTVV.

The chain couples TRBV28 to TRBJ2-3; tentatively, D is TRBD1 (5 bases). CDR1 MDHEN and CDR2 SYDVKM come from the germline V gene. The CDR3 is 14 residues long. With 3 bases removed from V and 2 bases from J, the gap between germline ends came to 9 bases. Here the CDR3 reads CASSLIGDTDTQYF. The CDR3 DNA reads as TGTGCCAGCAGTTTGATAGGGGACACAGATACGCAGTATTTT.

J is TRBJ1-1 and V is TRBV6-1; tentatively, D is TRBD1 (5 bases). Looked up from germline, CDR1 is MNHNS and CDR2 is SASEGT. The germline V and J ends were trimmed by 7 bases and 2 bases, with 11 bases remaining between them. This CDR3 spans 13 amino acids. This CDR3 reads CASNTGGNTEAFF. DNA for the CDR3: TGTGCCAGCAACACGGGGGGTAACACTGAAGCTTTCTTT.

The chain carries TRBV7-9 and TRBJ2-5; D tentatively reads TRBD1 or TRBD2 (5 bases each). Trimming removed 6 bases at V and 2 bases at J, with 19 bases between. Germline V gene data show CDR1 as SEHNR and CDR2 as FQNEAQ (reference sequence). The CDR3 has 16 amino acids. CDR3 amino acids: CASSPVPGRRQETQYF. DNA for the CDR3: TGTGCCAGCAGTCCTGTCCCGGGACGTAGACAAGAGACCCAGTACTTC.

V and J are TRBV28 and TRBJ2-6; D is perhaps TRBD1 or TRBD2 (5 bases each). Trimming left V 6 bases short and J 0 bases short, with 6 bases between. CDR1 is MDHEN and CDR2 is SYDVKM in the germline V gene. The CDR3 covers 14 residues. Here the CDR3 DNA reads TGTGCCAGCAGGGGACCCTCTGGGGCCAACGTCCTGACTTTC. Its protein is CASRGPSGANVLTF.

The gene calls are TRBV15 and TRBJ2-2; 8 nucleotides match TRBD1. Trimming took 0 bases from V and 5 from J; bases not matched to a gene: 5. Germline assignment: CDR1 LNHNV and CDR2 YYDKDF (reference sequence). The CDR3 extends over 16 amino acids. CDR3 loop: CATSRDPDRETGELFF. The CDR3 DNA sequence: TGTGCCACCAGCAGAGATCCGGACAGGGAAACCGGGGAGCTGTTTTTT.

V is TRBV7-2 and J is TRBJ1-2; D is perhaps TRBD1 (6 bases). The germline gives CDR1 SGHTA, CDR2 FQGNSA. This CDR3 comprises 14 residues. Trimming removed 5 bases at V and 3 bases at J, with 13 bases between. This CDR3 is CASSEGQKDYGYTF. The CDR3 DNA is TGTGCCAGCAGCGAGGGACAAAAGGACTATGGCTACACCTTC. Looking up the rest from reference TRBV7-2 and TRBJ1-2 gives the full variable domain: GAGVSQSPSNKVTEKGKDVELRCDPISGHTALYWYRQSLGQGLEFLIYFQGNSAPDKSGLPSDRFSAERTGGSVSTLTIQRTQQEDSAVYLCASSEGQKDYGYTFGSGTRLTVV.

The chain recombines TRBV13 with TRBJ2-1, with 8 nucleotides matching TRBD2. This CDR3 region has 15 residues. Looked up from germline, CDR1 is PRHDT and CDR2 is FYEKMQ (reference sequence). V shed 5 bases, J shed 7 bases, and the junction held 10 bases outside the gene matches. The CDR3 DNA follows: TGTGCCAGCAGCGAACCCGGGACTAGGGATAATGAGCAGTTCTTC. Amino acid sequence: CASSEPGTRDNEQFF.

This clone is categorized as large. The genes are TRBV7-2 and TRBJ2-1; D is uncertain. Germline CDR1 is SGHTA and CDR2 is FQGNSA. CDR3 size: 13 residues. Trimming left V 1 base short and J 9 bases short, with 10 bases between. This chain's CDR3 is CASSLDGASEQFF. CDR3 DNA: TGTGCCAGCAGCTTAGACGGTGCCAGTGAGCAGTTCTTC.

This chain connects TRBV5-1 to TRBJ1-2; 9 nucleotides match TRBD1. Germline values: CDR1 SGHRS, CDR2 YFSETQ. This CDR3 comprises 18 residues. V lost 0 bases, J lost 0 bases, and 9 bases stayed unmatched. The CDR3 nucleotides read TGCGCCAGCAGCTTGGCCGGACAGGGGATGGGGGCTAACTATGGCTACACCTTC. Its protein is CASSLAGQGMGANYGYTF. Based on the CDR3 plus reference TRBV5-1 and TRBJ1-2, the full variable domain is KAGVTQTPRYLIKTRGQQVTLSCSPISGHRSVSWYQQTPGQGLQFLFEYFSETQRNKGNFPGRFSGRQFSNSRSEMNVSTLELGDSALYLCASSLAGQGMGANYGYTFGSGTRLTVV.

This clone was seen more than once but under ten times. The V and J genes are TRBV15 and TRBJ1-5; 7 bases agree with TRBD1. Germline-derived CDR1 and CDR2 are LNHNV and YYDKDF (reference sequence). This CDR3 spans 15 amino acids. The trim removed 4 bases at V and 2 bases at J, leaving 5 bases unmatched. CDR3 coding DNA: TGTGCCACCAGCAATTCCGGACAGGGCAATCAGCCCCAGCATTTT. Translating it yields CATSNSGQGNQPQHF.

The chain's CDR3 is CASSLEVVSSYEQYF. CDR3 coding DNA: TGCGCCAGCAGCTTGGAGGTCGTTTCCTCCTACGAGCAGTACTTC. The chain couples TRBV5-1 to TRBJ2-7; no firm D call. CDR3 size: 15 residues. V lost 0 bases to trimming and J lost 0 bases, with 10 bases between them. CDR1 is SGHRS, CDR2 YFSETQ, per germline.

The gene calls are TRBV4-1 and TRBJ1-1; weak D call: TRBD1 (6 bases). The CDR3 runs to 15 residues. V was shortened by 0 bases and J by 5 bases, with 13 bases between the two germline ends. Germline V gene data show CDR1 as MGHRA and CDR2 as YSYEKL. CDR3 DNA sequence: TGCGCCAGCAGCCAAGAATTCAGGGGAGTTACTGAAGCTTTCTTT. It yields the protein CASSQEFRGVTEAFF.

The V call is TRBV29-1, the J call TRBJ2-2; D is unclear. This CDR3 is built from 13 residues. CDR1 is SQVTM, CDR2 ANQGSEA, per germline. V lost 3 bases, J lost 3 bases, and 8 bases lay in between. CDR3 DNA: TGCAGCGTTGACCAAACAGACACCGGGGAGCTGTTTTTT. Translation gives CSVDQTDTGELFF.

This clone was counted a few times. The V call is TRBV7-6, the J call TRBJ1-2; tentatively, D is TRBD1 (6 bases). Germline V lookup: CDR1 SGHVS, CDR2 FNYEAQ. The CDR3 contains 13 residues. The V and J ends lost 5 bases and 4 bases respectively, with 11 bases between them. The CDR3 coding sequence is TGTGCCAGCAGCCCCCGGGGGCCCTATGGCTACACCTTC. Encoded protein: CASSPRGPYGYTF.

The chain is built from TRBV9 and TRBJ2-4; D is undetermined. Deletions cut 3 bases from V and 0 bases from J, with 7 bases between. This CDR3 spans 14 amino acids. CDR1 and CDR2 (germline): SGDLS, YYNGEE. CDR3 sequence (DNA): TGTGCCAGCAGCGGCGACGTAGCCAAAAACATTCAGTACTTC. It codes for CASSGDVAKNIQYF.

The chain is built from TRBV10-1 and TRBJ2-1; unclear D gene. The ends were cut back, 6 bases at V and 8 bases at J, with 17 bases in the middle. Germline lookup yields CDR1 WNHNN and CDR2 SYGVQD (reference sequence). The CDR3 totals 14 residues. The CDR3 nucleotides read TGCGCCAGCAGCGACCCTCTTAGGACGGATGAGCAGTTCTTC. This gives the protein CASSDPLRTDEQFF.

This chain links TRBV5-8 with TRBJ1-2; the D is unclear. The germline V and J ends were trimmed by 10 bases and 7 bases, with 11 bases remaining between them. This CDR3 is built from 10 residues. Germline CDR1 reads SGHTS; CDR2 reads YDEGEE. The CDR3 is CAPPPGGYTF. The CDR3 DNA reads as TGTGCCCCACCCCCGGGTGGCTACACCTTC.

This clone came up a few times. The rearrangement joins TRBV14 to TRBJ1-2, with D perhaps matching TRBD1 (6 bases). CDR3 length: 13 amino acids. V was trimmed by 6 bases and J by 8 bases, leaving 16 bases between them. Germline CDR1 and CDR2: SGHDN and FVKESK. CDR3 residues: CASSPITGIGYTF. The CDR3 region has the DNA TGTGCCAGCAGTCCTATCACAGGGATCGGCTACACCTTC.